This T cell receptor beta chain was documented in a study of T cell responses to AZD1222 COVID-19 vaccine. Study-wide results and limits: There were repertoire samples only from the period after the peak T cell response.

Measured with immunoSEQ multiplex PCR; TCRdb has only the in-frame clones, and not every one. This sample yields fewer than 100,000 clones, of which 65% to 85% are seen a single time; approximately 15% belongs to the top ten. Regarding this clone: Its matching antigen is unknown. Other DNA sequences in the same sample also yield this CDR3.

The study pooled second doses at about 4 or about 12 weeks. In germline, CDR1 is LNHDA, CDR2 SQIVND (reference sequence). With 3 bases clipped from V and 2 bases from J, the junction kept 2 bases outside the gene matches. CDR3 length equals 14 residues. Sequencing used peripheral blood, obtained 28 days after the second AZD1222 dose. The sequence was obtained from an adult who received the AZD1222 COVID-19 vaccine. The chain recombines TRBV19 with TRBJ1-1; TRBD1 matches at 8 bases. CDR3 sequence (DNA): TGTGCCAGTAGTATCGACAGGGGAAACACTGAAGCTTTCTTT. Amino acid sequence: CASSIDRGNTEAFF.